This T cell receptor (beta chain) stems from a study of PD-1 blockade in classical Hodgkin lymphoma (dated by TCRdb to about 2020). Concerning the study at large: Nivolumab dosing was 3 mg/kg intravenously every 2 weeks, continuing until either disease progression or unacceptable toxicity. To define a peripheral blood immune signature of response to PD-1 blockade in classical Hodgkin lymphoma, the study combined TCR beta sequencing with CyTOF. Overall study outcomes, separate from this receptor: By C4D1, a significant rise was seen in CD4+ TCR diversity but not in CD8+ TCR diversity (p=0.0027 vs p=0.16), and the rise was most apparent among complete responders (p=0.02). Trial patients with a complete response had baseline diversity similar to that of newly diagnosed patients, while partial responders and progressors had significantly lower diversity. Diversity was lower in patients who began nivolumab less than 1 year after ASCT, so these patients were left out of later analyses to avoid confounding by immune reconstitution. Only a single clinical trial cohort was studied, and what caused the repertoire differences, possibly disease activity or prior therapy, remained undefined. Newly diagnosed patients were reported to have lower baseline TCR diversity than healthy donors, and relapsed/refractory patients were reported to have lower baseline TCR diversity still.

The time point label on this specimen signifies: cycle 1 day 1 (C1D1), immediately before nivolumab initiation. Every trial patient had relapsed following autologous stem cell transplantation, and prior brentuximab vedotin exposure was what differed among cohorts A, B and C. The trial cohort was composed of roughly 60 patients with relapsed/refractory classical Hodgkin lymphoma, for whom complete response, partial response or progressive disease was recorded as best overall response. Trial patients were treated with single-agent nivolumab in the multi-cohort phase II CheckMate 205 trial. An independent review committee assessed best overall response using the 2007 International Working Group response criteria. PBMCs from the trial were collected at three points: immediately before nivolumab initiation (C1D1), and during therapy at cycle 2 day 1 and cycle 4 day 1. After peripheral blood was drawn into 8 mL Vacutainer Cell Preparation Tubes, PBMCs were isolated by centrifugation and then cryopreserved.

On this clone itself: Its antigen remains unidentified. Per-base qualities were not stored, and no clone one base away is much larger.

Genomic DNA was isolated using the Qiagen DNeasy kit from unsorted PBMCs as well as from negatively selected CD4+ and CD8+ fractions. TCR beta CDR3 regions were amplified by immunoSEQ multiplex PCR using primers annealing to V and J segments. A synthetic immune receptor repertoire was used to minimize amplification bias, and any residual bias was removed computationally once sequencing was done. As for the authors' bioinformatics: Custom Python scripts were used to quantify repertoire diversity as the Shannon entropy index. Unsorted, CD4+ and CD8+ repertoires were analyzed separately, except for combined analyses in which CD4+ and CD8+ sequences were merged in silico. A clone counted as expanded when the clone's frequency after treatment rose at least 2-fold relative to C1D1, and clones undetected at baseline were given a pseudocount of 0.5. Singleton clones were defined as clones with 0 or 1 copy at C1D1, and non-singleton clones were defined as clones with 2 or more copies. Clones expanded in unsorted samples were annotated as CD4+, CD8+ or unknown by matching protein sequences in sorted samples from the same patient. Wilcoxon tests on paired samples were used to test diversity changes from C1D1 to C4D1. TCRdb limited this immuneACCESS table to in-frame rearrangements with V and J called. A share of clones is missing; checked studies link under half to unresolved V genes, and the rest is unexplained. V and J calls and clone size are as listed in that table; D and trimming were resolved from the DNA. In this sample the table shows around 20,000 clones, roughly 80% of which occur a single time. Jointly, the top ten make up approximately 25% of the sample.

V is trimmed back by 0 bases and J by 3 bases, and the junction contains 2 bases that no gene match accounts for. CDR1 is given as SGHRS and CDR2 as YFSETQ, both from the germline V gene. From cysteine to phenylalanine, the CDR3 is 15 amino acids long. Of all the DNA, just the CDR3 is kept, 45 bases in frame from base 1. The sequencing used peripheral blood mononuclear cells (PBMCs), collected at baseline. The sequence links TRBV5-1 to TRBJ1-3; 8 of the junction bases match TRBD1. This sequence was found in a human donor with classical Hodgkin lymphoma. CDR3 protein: CASSLEGQGGNTIYF. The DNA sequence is TGCGCCAGCAGCTTGGAAGGACAGGGTGGAAACACCATATATTTT.